The rows below give T cell receptor beta chains drawn from one sample of a study of T-cell reconstitution after alpha-beta-depleted transplantation in children. Each CDR3 protein is one row after TCRdb ran MiXCR on the PCR reads. This table holds 780,000 or so distinct CDR3 sequences, under 20% found once. Specimen: PBMCs, mostly from graft donor cells, collected 360 days after TCRalphabeta/CD19-depleted stem cell transplant. Receptor source: a male patient under 18 who had a stem cell transplant for acute lymphoblastic leukemia, so the T cells may come from the graft donor. Both conserved end residues are part of each CDR3. Each record gives: clone size, J gene, D gene, V gene, CDR3 DNA, CDR3 protein. The D gene is left open where the match is weak. Size is stated for part of the rows, as once, few or many counts, or as a class when the clone is expanded.

>few|TRBJ2-7|TRBD2|TRBV10-3
TGTGCCATCGGGCGGGGGGCCGGCGAGCAGTACTTC
CAIGRGAGEQYF
>few|TRBJ2-2|TRBD1|TRBV24-1
TGTGCCACCAGTGATTTGGACAGGGGAGACACCGGGGAGCTGTTTTTT
CATSDLDRGDTGELFF
>-|TRBJ2-1|-|TRBV7-3
TGTGCCAGCAGCCCCTATCACATCGGAGCCAACAATGAGCAGTTCTTC
CASSPYHIGANNEQFF
>few|TRBJ2-1|-|TRBV11-2
TGTGCCAGCAGCTTCAGATCCGGGACGGGAAACTACAATGAGCAGTTCTTC
CASSFRSGTGNYNEQFF
>few|TRBJ2-7|-|TRBV5-1
TGCGCCAGCAGCCTGGAGCAGGGATCGGAACGGGAGCAGTACTTC
CASSLEQGSEREQYF
>few|TRBJ2-3|-|TRBV7-3
TGTGCCAGCAGCTTAACGCCCTCGAAGGCAGATACGCAGTATTTT
CASSLTPSKADTQYF
>-|TRBJ2-7|-|TRBV5-1
TGCGCCAGCAGCTTGGTCGCCAGAACCTACGAGCAGTACTTC
CASSLVARTYEQYF
>-|TRBJ2-1|-|TRBV7-9
TGTGCCAGCAGCTTGAAGTTCTTC
CASSLKFF
>-|TRBJ2-1|TRBD2|TRBV20-1
TGCAGTGCCCCCGGACTAGCGGACTCCGGGGGATCCTACAATGAGCAGTTCTTC
CSAPGLADSGGSYNEQFF
>few|TRBJ2-3|-|TRBV2
TGTGCCAGCAGTGAATCAAATACGCAGTATTTT
CASSESNTQYF
>-|TRBJ2-7|-|TRBV5-1
TGCGCCAGCAGCTTGGTCGGCCGCTCTCGCTACGAGCAGTACTTC
CASSLVGRSRYEQYF
>-|TRBJ2-2|-|TRBV18
TGTGCCAGCTCATCGCTAGGTCCTCCCGGCACCGGGGAGCTGTTTTTT
CASSSLGPPGTGELFF
>few|TRBJ2-7|-|TRBV4-2
TGTGCCAGCAGCCCCCGACTAGGCCCTAACCCCTGGGAGCAGTACTTC
CASSPRLGPNPWEQYF
>many|TRBJ2-7|TRBD1|TRBV10-3
TGTGCCATCAGTGGGGACAGACCTGCTTCCTACGAGCAGTACTTC
CAISGDRPASYEQYF
>-|TRBJ2-7|TRBD2|TRBV13
TGTGCCAGCAGCTTACGACTAGCGGGAGCCTCGGACTACGAGCAGTACTTC
CASSLRLAGASDYEQYF
>-|TRBJ2-3|TRBD2|TRBV3-1
TGTGCCAGCAGCCGCGAGCGGACTAGCGGATACACAGATACGCAGTATTTT
CASSRERTSGYTDTQYF
>many|TRBJ2-2|-|TRBV15
TGTGCCACCCGAAAGGGGGGGAGGGAGCTGTTTTTT
CATRKGGRELFF
>many|TRBJ2-2|-|TRBV5-1
TGCGCCAGCAGCTCCCTTAACTATCCGGCGGGTCCCGGGGAGCTGTTTTTT
CASSSLNYPAGPGELFF
>few|TRBJ2-3|TRBD2|TRBV5-1
TGCGCCAGCAGCTTGGCACTAGCGGGAGCGGGAGTCGCAGATACGCAGTATTTT
CASSLALAGAGVADTQYF
>-|TRBJ2-7|TRBD2|TRBV7-2
TGTGCCAGCAGCATTACTAGCGGGCAGGGGGGCGAGCAGTACTTC
CASSITSGQGGEQYF
>-|TRBJ2-1|-|TRBV29-1
TGCAGCGTTGAAGTTTGGCAGGAGCCTGAGCAGTTCTTC
CSVEVWQEPEQFF
>-|TRBJ2-2|TRBD2|TRBV13
TGTGCCAGCAGCGAGGTAGCGGGAGGTTCGACCGGGGAGCTGTTTTTT
CASSEVAGGSTGELFF
>few|TRBJ1-1|-|TRBV7-9
TGTGCCAGCAGCTTCAGGGAAGCTTTCTTT
CASSFREAFF
>-|TRBJ2-1|-|TRBV11-2
TGTGCCAGCAGCCGTCGGAGAGGGATGGCCTACAATGAGCAGTTCTTC
CASSRRRGMAYNEQFF
>-|TRBJ1-6|-|TRBV5-6
TGTGCCAGCAGCTTGGGGGGGGCAGGATCCTCACCCCTCCACTTT
CASSLGGAGSSPLHF
>few|TRBJ2-3|-|TRBV7-9
TGTGCCAGCAGCTTATCAGGGACTACGCAGTATTTT
CASSLSGTTQYF
>-|TRBJ2-3|-|TRBV6-2/TRBV6-3
TGTGCCAGCAAAGACTTCTCCGAAGATACGCAGTATTTT
CASKDFSEDTQYF
>-|TRBJ2-1|TRBD1|TRBV5-1
TGCGCCAGCAGCTTGCGGACAGGGATATTCTACAATGAGCAGTTCTTC
CASSLRTGIFYNEQFF
>few|TRBJ2-1|-|TRBV11-1
TGTGCCAGCAGCTTACGTGACACCGTGACCCCTCTCCCCGGCAAGCAGTTCTTC
CASSLRDTVTPLPGKQFF
>many|TRBJ2-1|-|TRBV18
TGTGCCAGCTCACCACCGACCTGGAGCTCCTACAATGAGCAGTTCTTC
CASSPPTWSSYNEQFF
>-|TRBJ2-7|-|TRBV12-3/TRBV12-4
TGTGCCAGCAGTTTTCCGTTCTACGAGCAGTACTTC
CASSFPFYEQYF
>many|TRBJ2-3|-|TRBV20-1
TGCAGTGCTAGAGTTCCTAGCGTAGATACGCAGTATTTT
CSARVPSVDTQYF
>few|TRBJ2-7|-|TRBV20-1
TGCAGTGCTATGAACCCTACAGGGAGAGCGCCCTACGAGCAGTACTTC
CSAMNPTGRAPYEQYF
>many|TRBJ2-3|TRBD2|TRBV5-1
TGCGCCAGCAGCTTATCCACTAGCGGGAGGGATGGAGATACGCAGTATTTT
CASSLSTSGRDGDTQYF
>many|TRBJ2-1|TRBD2|TRBV11-2
TGTGCCAGCAGCTTCGACCGAGGACTAGCGGGCAGCTCCTACAATGAGCAGTTCTTC
CASSFDRGLAGSSYNEQFF
>-|TRBJ2-1|-|TRBV2
TGTGCCAGCAGTAAAATCCTCAGACCCGAGCAGTTCTTC
CASSKILRPEQFF
>few|TRBJ2-7|-|TRBV10-3
TGTGCCATCAGTGAGGGACCTTACTACGAGCAGTACTTC
CAISEGPYYEQYF
>-|TRBJ2-2|TRBD1|TRBV29-1
TGCAGCGTAACGGGACAGCTGAACACCGGGGAGCTGTTTTTT
CSVTGQLNTGELFF
>few|TRBJ2-7|-|TRBV3-1
TGTGCCAGCAGCCAAGATTGGTACGAGCAGTACTTC
CASSQDWYEQYF
>-|TRBJ1-1|-|TRBV5-5
TGTGCCAGCAGCTTGGTCGGAACGAACACTGAAGCTTTCTTT
CASSLVGTNTEAFF
>many|TRBJ2-1|TRBD2|TRBV7-3
TGTGCCAGCAGCCGGAGCGGGAGTAAGAGTGAGCAGTTCTTC
CASSRSGSKSEQFF
>few|TRBJ2-7|-|TRBV7-9
TGTGCCAGCAGCTTAAAGGAGCAACAGTACTTC
CASSLKEQQYF
>few|TRBJ1-1|-|TRBV15
TGTGCCACCAGCAGAGAGAGAGGGGTGATAGAAGCTTTCTTT
CATSRERGVIEAFF
>-|TRBJ1-2|-|TRBV20-1
TGCAGTGCTAGACCGGCCTTCTACACCTTC
CSARPAFYTF
>-|TRBJ1-1|-|TRBV12-3/TRBV12-4
TGTGCCAGCAGTCCCCGCATGGGAAGAATGAACACTGAAGCTTTCTTT
CASSPRMGRMNTEAFF